The present entry profiles one TCR beta chain with its context. Its matching antigen is unknown. At one boundary the junction diverges from the germline segment, which might be a read error. Constant-region reverse primers amplified full-length variable regions, followed by semi-nested Nested Universal Primer A PCR. A single record per CDR3 protein comes from TCRdb applying MiXCR to the 5' RACE reads. The sample yields approximately 60,000 distinct CDR3 sequences, roughly 20% seen once. The sorted Tregs were CD4+CD25+CD127-/low cells. The CDR3 is 15 amino acids. CDR1 is KGHSH and CDR2 is LQKENI in the germline V gene. General study results and limits: Tumor Tregs overlapped most with tumor, then blood, naive CD4+ cells.

The rearrangement uses TRBV18 and TRBJ2-4, with 7 nucleotides matching TRBD1. The sample comprised tumor-infiltrating Tregs sorted from the breast tumor. This receptor was taken from a female donor with breast cancer. CDR3 DNA sequence: TGTGCCGGCTCACCACCGGGACAGAGGAAAAACATTCAGTACTTC. As protein: CAGSPPGQRKNIQYF. The complete variable domain, with remaining parts taken from reference TRBV18 and TRBJ2-4, reads NAGVMQNPRHLVRRRGQEARLRCSPMKGHSHVYWYRQLPEEGLKFMVYLQKENIIDESGMPKERFSAEFPKEGPSILRIQQVVRGDSAAYFCAGSPPGQRKNIQYFGAGTRLSVL.